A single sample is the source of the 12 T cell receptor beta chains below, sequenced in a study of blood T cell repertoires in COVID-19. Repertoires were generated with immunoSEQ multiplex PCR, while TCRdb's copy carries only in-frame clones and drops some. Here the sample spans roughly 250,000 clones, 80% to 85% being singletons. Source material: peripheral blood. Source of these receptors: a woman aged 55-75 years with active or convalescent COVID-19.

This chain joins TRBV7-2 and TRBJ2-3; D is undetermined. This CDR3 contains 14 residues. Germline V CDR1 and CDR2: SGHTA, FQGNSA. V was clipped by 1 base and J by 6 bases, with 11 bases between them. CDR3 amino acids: CASSLEFFSDTQYF. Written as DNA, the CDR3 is TGTGCCAGCAGCTTAGAATTCTTCTCCGATACGCAGTATTTT.

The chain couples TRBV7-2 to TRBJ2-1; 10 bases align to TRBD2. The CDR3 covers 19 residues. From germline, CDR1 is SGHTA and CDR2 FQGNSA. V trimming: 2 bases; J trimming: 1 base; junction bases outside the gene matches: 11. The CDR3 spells CASSLWGSGGRWSYNEQFF. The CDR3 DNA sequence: TGTGCCAGCAGCTTATGGGGTAGCGGGGGGCGGTGGTCCTACAATGAGCAGTTCTTC.

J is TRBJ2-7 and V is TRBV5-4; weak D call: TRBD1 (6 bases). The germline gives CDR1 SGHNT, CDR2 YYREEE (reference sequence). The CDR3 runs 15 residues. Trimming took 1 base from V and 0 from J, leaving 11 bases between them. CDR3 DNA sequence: TGTGCCAGCAGCTTGCAACAGGGAAACTCCTACGAGCAGTACTTC. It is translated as CASSLQQGNSYEQYF.

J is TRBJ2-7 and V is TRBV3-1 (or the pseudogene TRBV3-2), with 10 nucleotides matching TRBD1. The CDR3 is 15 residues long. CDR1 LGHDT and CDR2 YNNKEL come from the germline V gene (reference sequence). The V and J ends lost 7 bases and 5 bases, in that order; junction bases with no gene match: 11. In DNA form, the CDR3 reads TGTGCCAGCAAAAGACAGGGGGCCCCCCGGGACGAGCAGTACTTC. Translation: CASKRQGAPRDEQYF.

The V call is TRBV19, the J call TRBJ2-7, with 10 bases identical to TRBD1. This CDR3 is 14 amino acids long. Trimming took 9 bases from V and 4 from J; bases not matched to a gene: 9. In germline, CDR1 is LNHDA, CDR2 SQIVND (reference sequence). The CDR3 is CASMKRDRGYEQYF. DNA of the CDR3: TGTGCCAGCATGAAGCGGGACAGGGGTTACGAGCAGTACTTC.

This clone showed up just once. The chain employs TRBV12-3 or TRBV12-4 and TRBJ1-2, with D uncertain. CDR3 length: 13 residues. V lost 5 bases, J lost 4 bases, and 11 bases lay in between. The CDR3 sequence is CASSPRQVYGYTF. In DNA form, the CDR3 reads TGTGCCAGCAGTCCGAGACAAGTCTATGGCTACACCTTC.

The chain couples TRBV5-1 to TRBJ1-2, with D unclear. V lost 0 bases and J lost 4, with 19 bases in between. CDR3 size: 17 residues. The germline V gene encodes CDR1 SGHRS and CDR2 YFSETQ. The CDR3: CASSLVTVGIVGYGYTF. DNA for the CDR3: TGCGCCAGCAGCTTGGTAACAGTCGGAATTGTGGGCTATGGCTACACCTTC.

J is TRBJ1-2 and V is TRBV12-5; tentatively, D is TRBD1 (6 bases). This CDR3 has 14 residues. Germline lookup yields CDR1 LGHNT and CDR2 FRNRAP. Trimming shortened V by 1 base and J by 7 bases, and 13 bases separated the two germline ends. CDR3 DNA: TGTGCTAGTGGTTTGGAACCCCAGGGGTCTGGCTACACCTTC. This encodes CASGLEPQGSGYTF.

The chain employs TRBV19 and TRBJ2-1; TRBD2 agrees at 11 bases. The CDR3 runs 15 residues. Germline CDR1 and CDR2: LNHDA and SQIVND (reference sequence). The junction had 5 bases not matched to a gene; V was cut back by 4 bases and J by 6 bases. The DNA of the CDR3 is TGTGCCAGTAGTAAGACTAGCGGGGTCCGCAATGAGCAGTTCTTC. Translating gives CASSKTSGVRNEQFF. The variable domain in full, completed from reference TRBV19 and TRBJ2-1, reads DGGITQSPKYLFRKEGQNVTLSCEQNLNHDAMYWYRQDPGQGLRLIYYSQIVNDFQKGDIAEGYSVSREKKESFPLTVTSAQKNPTAFYLCASSKTSGVRNEQFFGPGTRLTVL.

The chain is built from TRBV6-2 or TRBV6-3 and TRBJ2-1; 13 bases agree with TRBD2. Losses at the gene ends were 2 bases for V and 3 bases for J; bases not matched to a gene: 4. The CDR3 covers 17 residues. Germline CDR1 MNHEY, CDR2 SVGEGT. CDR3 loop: CASSYTGLAGVYNEQFF. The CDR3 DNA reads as TGTGCCAGCAGTTACACCGGACTAGCGGGGGTCTACAATGAGCAGTTCTTC.

The CDR3 protein is CAISEFREPGQPQHF. The CDR3 DNA is TGTGCCATCAGTGAGTTCCGGGAACCAGGCCAGCCCCAGCATTTT. The chain uses TRBV10-3 and TRBJ1-5, with unresolved D. V was shortened by 1 base and J by 7 bases, with 14 bases between the two germline ends. Germline CDR1 is ENHRY and CDR2 is SYGVKD. The length of the CDR3 is 15 residues.

As DNA, the CDR3 is TGTGCCAGCAGCCCTTGGTTCCCAGCGGGGAACACCGGGGAGCTGTTTTTT. This sequence encodes CASSPWFPAGNTGELFF. The chain employs TRBV7-6 and TRBJ2-2; D is perhaps TRBD2 (6 bases). CDR1 is SGHVS, CDR2 FNYEAQ, per germline. CDR3 length: 17 amino acids. V lost 5 bases and J 1 base, leaving 17 bases between the germline ends. The whole variable domain, filled in from reference TRBV7-6 and TRBJ2-2, reads GAGVSQSPRYKVTKRGQDVALRCDPISGHVSLYWYRQALGQGPEFLTYFNYEAQQDKSGLPNDRFSAERPEGSISTLTIQRTEQRDSAMYRCASSPWFPAGNTGELFFGEGSRLTVL.